The T cell receptor beta chain under discussion was sequenced for a study of T cells in Graves' hyperthyroidism and ophthalmopathy. The source material, RNA transcripts, was used to amplify TCR beta CDR3 regions. First-round RT-PCR with HTBI primers amplified the TCR CDR3 region. TCRdb called the multiplex PCR reads again in MiXCR, with one record for every CDR3 protein. The sample lists approximately 370,000 distinct CDR3 sequences, 17% occurring once. This clonotype was seen many times. The sample comprised blood. The source is a woman in her 30s with Graves' hyperthyroidism that later progressed to Graves' ophthalmopathy.

CDR3 bases: TGTGCCAGCAGCCCCGGGGGTCGCACAGATACGCAGTATTTT. This codes for CASSPGGRTDTQYF. The rearrangement uses TRBV6-1 and TRBJ2-3; maybe TRBD2 (6 bases). V was cut by 6 bases and J by 1 base, with 11 bases left in between. CDR1 is MNHNS, CDR2 SASEGT, per germline. The CDR3 runs 14 residues.